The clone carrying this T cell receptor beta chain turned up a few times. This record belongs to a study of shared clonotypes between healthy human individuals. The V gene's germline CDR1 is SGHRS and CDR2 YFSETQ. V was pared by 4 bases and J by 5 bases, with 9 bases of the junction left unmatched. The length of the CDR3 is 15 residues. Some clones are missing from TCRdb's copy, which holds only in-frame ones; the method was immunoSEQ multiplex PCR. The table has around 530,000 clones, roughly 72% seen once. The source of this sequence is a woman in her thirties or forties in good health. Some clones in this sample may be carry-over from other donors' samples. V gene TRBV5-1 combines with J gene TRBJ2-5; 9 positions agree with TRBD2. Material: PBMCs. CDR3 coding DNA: TGCGCCAGCAGCATTAGCGGGAGTATGGACGAGACCCAGTACTTC. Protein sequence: CASSISGSMDETQYF.